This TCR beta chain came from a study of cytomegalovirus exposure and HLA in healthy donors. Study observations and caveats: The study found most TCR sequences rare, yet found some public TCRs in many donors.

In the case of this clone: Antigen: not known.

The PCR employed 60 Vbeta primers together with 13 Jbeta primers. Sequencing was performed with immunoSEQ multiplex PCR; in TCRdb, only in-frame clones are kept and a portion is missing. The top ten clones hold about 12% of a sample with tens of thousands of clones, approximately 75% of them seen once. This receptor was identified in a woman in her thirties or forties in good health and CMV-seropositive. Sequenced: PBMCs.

The CDR3 spells CASGLALAGGLNEQFF. The CDR3, as DNA: TGTGCTAGTGGTTTGGCTCTAGCGGGGGGCTTGAATGAGCAGTTCTTC. J is TRBJ2-1 and V is TRBV12-5; TRBD2 matches 11 bases. The germline CDR1 and CDR2 sequences are LGHNT and FRNRAP. Losses at the gene ends were 1 base for V and 7 bases for J; bases not matched to a gene: 6. The CDR3 has 16 amino acids. Drawing the rest from reference TRBV12-5 and TRBJ2-1, the complete variable domain is DARVTQTPRHKVTEMGQEVTMRCQPILGHNTVFWYRQTMMQGLELLAYFRNRAPLDDSGMPKDRFSAEMPDATLATLKIQPSEPRDSAVYFCASGLALAGGLNEQFFGPGTRLTVL.